The source of this T cell receptor (beta chain) is a study of circulating CD8 cells and anti-PD-1 response in melanoma. Study details: Non-responders showed stable or progressive disease; responders showed complete or partial response.

Using around 14 ng of total RNA, TCR libraries were made with the QIAseq Immune Repertoire TCR panel. TCRdb analysed the reads with MiXCR anew, one entry per CDR3 protein. The sample gives around 380 distinct CDR3 sequences, 10% of which show up once; approximately 40% is in the top ten. Four subsets defined by PD-1 and/or TIGIT were sorted from live CD3+CD8+TCRalphabeta+ cells. By sample fraction, this clonotype is medium-sized. Its specificity is unknown. Study conclusions and caveats: Diversity ranked highest in DNEG and lowest in TIGIT subsets. Replicates were generally not done for experiments.

CDR3 length: 16 residues. V lost 4 bases and J lost 8; bases outside the gene matches: 13. The germline V gene has CDR1 SGHDN and CDR2 FVKESK. J is TRBJ2-1 and V is TRBV14, with 8 bases identical to TRBD2. This receptor was identified in a human donor with melanoma. The sample was CD8+ T cells from PBMCs, taken at baseline or after one month of anti-PD-1 therapy (not recorded which). The DNA of the CDR3 is TGTGCCAGCAGCCGGCGAGCGGGAGCGTCGGCCCATGAGCAGTTCTTC. Its protein product is CASSRRAGASAHEQFF.